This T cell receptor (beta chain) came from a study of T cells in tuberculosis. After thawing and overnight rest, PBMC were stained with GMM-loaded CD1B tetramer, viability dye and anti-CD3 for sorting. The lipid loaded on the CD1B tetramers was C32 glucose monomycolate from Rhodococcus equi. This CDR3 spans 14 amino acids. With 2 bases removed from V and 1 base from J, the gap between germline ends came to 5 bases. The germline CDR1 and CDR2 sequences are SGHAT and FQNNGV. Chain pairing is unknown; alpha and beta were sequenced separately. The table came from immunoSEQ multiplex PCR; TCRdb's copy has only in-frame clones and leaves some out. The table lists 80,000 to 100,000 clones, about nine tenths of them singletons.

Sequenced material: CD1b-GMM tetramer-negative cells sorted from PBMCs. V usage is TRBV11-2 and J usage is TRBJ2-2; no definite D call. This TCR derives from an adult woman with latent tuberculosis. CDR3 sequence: CASSLYWNTGELFF. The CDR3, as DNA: TGTGCCAGCAGCTTATATTGGAACACCGGGGAGCTGTTTTTT.